This T cell receptor (beta chain) appears in the sequencing data of a study of cytomegalovirus exposure and HLA in healthy donors. General study findings and limits: In a later analysis, a genetic analysis reported fewer productive-TCR N-insertions in an Asian-associated ancestry cluster than the cohort average. An apparent linkage of common viral pathogens to several of the most significant clusters emerged in a later analysis. Later analysis identified a missense DCLRE1C variant that was linked to TCR beta V- and J-gene trimming.

Of note for this clone: Its antigen is unknown.

V lost 5 bases and J 0 bases, leaving 7 bases between the germline ends. The germline CDR1 and CDR2 sequences are LNHNV and YYDKDF (reference sequence). The CDR3 spans 13 residues. Researchers ran the PCR with 60 Vbeta and 13 Jbeta primers. The table came from immunoSEQ multiplex PCR; TCRdb's copy has only in-frame clones and leaves some out. This table has more than 95,000 clones, 77% appearing once. These donors counted as nominally healthy when sampled, but unrecorded immune exposures were likely. The receptor's source is a woman aged 40 to 49 in good health and CMV-seropositive. The J gene is TRBJ1-2, the V gene TRBV15, with no clear D. What was sequenced was PBMCs. The CDR3 sequence: CATSAPANYGYTF. CDR3 sequence (DNA): TGTGCCACCAGCGCCCCAGCTAACTATGGCTACACCTTC.